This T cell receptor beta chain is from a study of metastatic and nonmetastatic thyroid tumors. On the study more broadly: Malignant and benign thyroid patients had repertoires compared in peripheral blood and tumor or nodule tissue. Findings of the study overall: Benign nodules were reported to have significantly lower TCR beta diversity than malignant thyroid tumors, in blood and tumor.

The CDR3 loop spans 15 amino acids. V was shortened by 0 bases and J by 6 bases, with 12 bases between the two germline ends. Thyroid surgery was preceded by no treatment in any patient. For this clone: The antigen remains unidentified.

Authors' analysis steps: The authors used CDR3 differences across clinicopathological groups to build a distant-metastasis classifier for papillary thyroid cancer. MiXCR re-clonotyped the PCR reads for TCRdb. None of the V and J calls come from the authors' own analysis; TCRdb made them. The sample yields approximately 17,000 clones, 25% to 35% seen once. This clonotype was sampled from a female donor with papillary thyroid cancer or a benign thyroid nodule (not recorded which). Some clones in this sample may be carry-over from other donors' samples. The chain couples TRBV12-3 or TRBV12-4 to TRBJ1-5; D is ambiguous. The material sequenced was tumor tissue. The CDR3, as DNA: TGTGCCAGCAGTTTAGCCTTGGGTGGGAGTCAGCCCCAGCATTTT. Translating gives CASSLALGGSQPQHF.